What follows are 31 T cell receptor beta chains derived from one specimen sequenced in a study of shared clonotypes between healthy human individuals. Naive CD8 populations comprised CD45RO-negative cells positively selected for CCR7, excluding terminally differentiated effector memory CD45RA+ cells. TCRdb's copy holds only in-frame clones and misses some; the assay was immunoSEQ multiplex PCR. The sample lists about 2 million clones; about 94% were seen once. Sequenced: naive CD8+ T cells sorted from blood. The receptors originated from a man aged 18 to 29 in good health.

The V call is TRBV10-1, the J call TRBJ2-3, with TRBD2 as a possible D gene (6 bases). V was trimmed by 3 bases and J by 4 bases, leaving 11 bases between them. The CDR3 sequence is 14 residues long. Per germline, CDR1 WNHNN and CDR2 SYGVQD (reference sequence). Written as DNA, the CDR3 is TGCGCCAGCAGTGATACGGGAGAGGCAGATACGCAGTATTTT. Its translation: CASSDTGEADTQYF.

The V gene is TRBV4-1, the J gene TRBJ1-2, with TRBD1 identical over 9 bases. Per germline, CDR1 MGHRA and CDR2 YSYEKL. This CDR3 contains 16 residues. With 0 bases clipped from V and 8 bases from J, the junction kept 10 bases outside the gene matches. The CDR3 loop is CASSQDSDRGTYGYTF. CDR3 coding DNA: TGCGCCAGCAGCCAAGACTCCGACAGGGGGACTTACGGCTACACCTTC.

J is TRBJ2-3 and V is TRBV30; TRBD2 agrees at 13 bases. This CDR3 has 14 residues. The germline CDR1 and CDR2 sequences are GTSNPN and SVGIG (reference sequence). The J segment lost 3 bases and the V segment lost 8 bases, leaving 5 bases of the junction unmatched. Written as DNA, the CDR3 is TGTGCCGCCGGACTAGCGGGGGTAACAGATACGCAGTATTTT. It codes for CAAGLAGVTDTQYF.

V and J are TRBV4-3 and TRBJ2-1; TRBD1 matches 7 bases. The ends lost 0 bases at V and 8 bases at J; junction bases unmatched: 13. From germline, CDR1 is LGHNA and CDR2 YSLEER. The CDR3 is 17 residues long. The CDR3 DNA reads as TGCGCCAGCAGCCAAGAATCCCCGGTGACAGGGTACGATGAGCAGTTCTTC. It codes for CASSQESPVTGYDEQFF.

The rearrangement joins TRBV7-9 to TRBJ2-5; no definite D call. Germline CDR1 reads SEHNR; CDR2 reads FQNEAQ (reference sequence). V was trimmed by 6 bases and J by 2 bases, leaving 19 bases between them. There are 16 residues in the CDR3. CDR3 nucleotide sequence: TGTGCCAGCAGTTTCGGCCCTCTGGGCCCGCAAGAGACCCAGTACTTC. Its translation: CASSFGPLGPQETQYF.

This CDR3 reads CAWGLGSLGPPDTGELFF. The CDR3 bases are TGTGCCTGGGGCTTGGGTAGTTTGGGGCCTCCAGACACCGGGGAGCTGTTTTTT. V and J are TRBV30 and TRBJ2-2; tentatively, D is TRBD1 (5 bases). CDR3 length equals 18 residues. Germline V lookup: CDR1 GTSNPN, CDR2 SVGIG (reference sequence). Trimming pared 5 bases from V and 3 bases from J, leaving 25 bases between. The whole variable domain, filled in from reference TRBV30 and TRBJ2-2, reads SQTIHQWPATLVQPVGSPLSLECTVEGTSNPNLYWYRQAAGRGLQLLFYSVGIGQISSEVPQNLSASRPQDRQFILSSKKLLLSDSGFYLCAWGLGSLGPPDTGELFFGEGSRLTVL.

This clone was observed a single time. This chain links TRBV27 with TRBJ2-7; the D call may be TRBD1 or TRBD2 (6 bases each). The V end lost 3 bases, the J end lost 2 bases, and 11 bases lay between the germline ends. The length of the CDR3 is 14 residues. CDR1 is MNHEY, CDR2 SMNVEV, per germline (reference sequence). Here the CDR3 DNA reads TGTGCCAGCAGTTTCTGGAGGGACACCTACGAGCAGTACTTC. Protein sequence: CASSFWRDTYEQYF.

Only one count was recorded for this clone. The V call is TRBV6-1, the J call TRBJ1-4; TRBD1 matches at 9 bases. Germline lookup yields CDR1 MNHNS and CDR2 SASEGT. CDR3 length: 16 amino acids. J was trimmed by 7 bases and V by 1 base; bases with no gene match: 7. CDR3 loop: CASSEGDRAGSEKLFF. The CDR3 nucleotides are TGTGCCAGCAGTGAAGGGGACAGGGCGGGCAGTGAAAAACTGTTTTTT.

This rearrangement joins TRBV20-1 to TRBJ2-7; D may be TRBD1 (6 bases). V lost 6 bases and J lost 5, with 8 bases in between. Germline loops: CDR1 DFQATT, CDR2 SNEGSKA (reference sequence). The CDR3 contains 10 residues. CDR3 region: CSAAGDEQYF. In DNA, the CDR3 is TGCAGTGCAGCAGGGGACGAGCAGTACTTC.

V is TRBV6-5 and J is TRBJ2-1; 9 bases align to TRBD2. In germline, CDR1 is MNHEY, CDR2 SVGAGI. V trimming: 4 bases; J trimming: 4 bases; junction bases outside the gene matches: 2. This CDR3 has 14 amino acids. This CDR3 is CASSFLAGYNEQFF. CDR3 nucleotide sequence: TGTGCCAGCAGTTTCCTAGCGGGATACAATGAGCAGTTCTTC.

This chain connects TRBV28 to TRBJ2-7; D unclear. V shed 3 bases and J shed 5 bases, with 11 bases lying between them. The CDR3 sequence is 13 residues long. Germline CDR1 MDHEN, CDR2 SYDVKM. The CDR3 nucleotides are TGTGCCAGCAGTTTTACAGCTCTCCACGAGCAGTACTTC. Translating it yields CASSFTALHEQYF.

The chain is built from TRBV9 and TRBJ1-2; D not resolved. CDR3 length: 14 residues. Germline lookup yields CDR1 SGDLS and CDR2 YYNGEE. V dropped 3 bases and J dropped 6 bases, with 15 bases sitting between them. CDR3: CASSGIRSPNGYTF. The CDR3 nucleotides are TGTGCCAGCAGCGGGATCAGGAGTCCAAATGGCTACACCTTC.

The chain combines TRBV4-1 with TRBJ2-7, with D possibly TRBD1 on 5 matching bases. Germline V gene data show CDR1 as MGHRA and CDR2 as YSYEKL. This CDR3 region has 16 residues. With 0 bases removed from V and 0 bases from J, the gap between germline ends came to 12 bases. The DNA of the CDR3 is TGCGCCAGCAGCCAAGAAACGCCAGGGCTCTCCTACGAGCAGTACTTC. Its translation is CASSQETPGLSYEQYF.

This clone was counted once. The chain links TRBV5-4 to TRBJ1-3; D remains unclear. Looked up from germline, CDR1 is SGHNT and CDR2 is YYREEE (reference sequence). V gave up 3 bases and J gave up 4 bases, with 2 bases separating them. The CDR3 totals 11 residues. The CDR3 loop is CASSWGNTIYF. CDR3 nucleotides: TGTGCCAGCAGCTGGGGAAACACCATATATTTT.

On this clone: This sample includes further DNA sequences coding for the same CDR3. The chain recombines TRBV5-6 with TRBJ1-3; D uncertain. Per the germline V gene, CDR1 is SGHDT and CDR2 is YYEEEE. This CDR3 spans 14 amino acids. Trimming removed 0 bases from V and 2 bases from J, with 6 bases in between. The CDR3 region has the DNA TGTGCCAGCAGCTTGGGCGGGGCTGGAAACACCATATATTTT. This sequence encodes CASSLGGAGNTIYF.

V is TRBV5-6 and J is TRBJ2-2, with 12 bases fitting TRBD1. Trimming took 4 bases from V and 3 from J; bases not matched to a gene: 10. CDR1 is SGHDT, CDR2 YYEEEE, per germline. The CDR3 totals 18 residues. This CDR3 is CASSRLRDRGLDTGELFF. The CDR3, as DNA: TGTGCCAGCAGCCGACTTCGGGACAGGGGGCTGGACACCGGGGAGCTGTTTTTT.

The chain couples TRBV6-6 to TRBJ2-3; D perhaps matches TRBD1 (5 bases). CDR3 length equals 14 residues. Trimming took off 2 bases at V and 0 bases at J, with 6 bases between the two ends. Per the germline V gene, CDR1 is MNHNY and CDR2 is SVGAGI (reference sequence). The CDR3 loop reads CASSYDSSTDTQYF. The DNA of the CDR3 is TGTGCCAGCAGTTACGACAGCAGCACAGATACGCAGTATTTT.

The V and J genes are TRBV5-6 and TRBJ2-7; 12 bases align to TRBD2. The CDR3 has 16 residues. Losses at the gene ends were 4 bases for V and 2 bases for J; bases not matched to a gene: 7. Germline CDR1 SGHDT, CDR2 YYEEEE. DNA of the CDR3: TGTGCCAGCAGCCCCGCCCGGACTAGCGGGGCCTACGAGCAGTACTTC. Protein: CASSPARTSGAYEQYF.

The V gene is TRBV2, the J gene TRBJ1-2; D unresolved. V lost 7 bases to trimming and J lost 2 bases, with 11 bases between them. Germline-derived CDR1 and CDR2 are SNHLY and FYNNEI. This CDR3 region has 13 residues. CDR3 sequence (DNA): TGTGCCAGCATCATCGCACTCAACTATGGCTACACCTTC. Protein: CASIIALNYGYTF.

The chain uses TRBV28 and TRBJ2-2, with 10 bases identical to TRBD1. This CDR3 spans 18 amino acids. V lost 8 bases and J lost 6; bases outside the gene matches: 18. Germline values: CDR1 MDHEN, CDR2 SYDVKM. The CDR3 region is CASRSGTGVARPSGELFF. CDR3 bases: TGTGCCAGCCGCTCCGGGACAGGGGTCGCTCGACCCTCCGGGGAGCTGTTTTTT. Based on the CDR3 plus reference TRBV28 and TRBJ2-2, the full variable domain is DVKVTQSSRYLVKRTGEKVFLECVQDMDHENMFWYRQDPGLGLRLIYFSYDVKMKEKGDIPEGYSVSREKKERFSLILESASTNQTSMYLCASRSGTGVARPSGELFFGEGSRLTVL.

In this sample, this clone turned up once. The chain combines TRBV30 with TRBJ2-7; TRBD2 might be the D (7 bases). Trimming left V 1 base short and J 3 bases short, with 13 bases between. CDR3 length equals 14 residues. Germline V gene lookup returns CDR1 GTSNPN and CDR2 SVGIG (reference sequence). The CDR3 coding sequence is TGTGCCTGGAGTGGAGGGGGGGGTGACTACGAGCAGTACTTC. Amino acids: CAWSGGGGDYEQYF.

V is TRBV27 and J is TRBJ2-5, with D perhaps assigned TRBD1 or TRBD2 (6 bases each). Per germline, CDR1 MNHEY and CDR2 SMNVEV (reference sequence). V lost 3 bases and J lost 4, with 9 bases in between. The CDR3 is made up of 13 amino acids. The CDR3 nucleotides are TGTGCCAGCAGTTTTCGGGGGCCAGAGACCCAGTACTTC. The encoded protein is CASSFRGPETQYF.

The gene calls are TRBV28 and TRBJ2-2; D might be TRBD1 or TRBD2, each matching 6 bases. Trimming left V 2 bases short and J 6 bases short, with 10 bases between. The CDR3 is 14 amino acids. Germline-derived CDR1 and CDR2 are MDHEN and SYDVKM. The CDR3 coding sequence is TGTGCCAGCAGTTTAATGGGGGGCGCCGGGGAGCTGTTTTTT. It translates to CASSLMGGAGELFF.

This clone was seen just once. The chain is built from TRBV7-9 and TRBJ1-2, with D hard to call. The germline V and J ends were trimmed by 5 bases and 5 bases, with 12 bases remaining between them. The CDR3 loop spans 13 amino acids. Germline V gene data show CDR1 as SEHNR and CDR2 as FQNEAQ (reference sequence). CDR3 in DNA: TGTGCCAGCAGCGCACAAGGAGGATATGGCTACACCTTC. Its translation: CASSAQGGYGYTF.

The J gene is TRBJ1-1, the V gene TRBV7-9; 7 bases line up with TRBD1. V lost 5 bases and J lost 3; bases outside the gene matches: 12. Germline V gene sequence: CDR1 SEHNR, CDR2 FQNEAQ (reference sequence). The length of the CDR3 is 16 residues. CDR3 amino acids: CASSPRGAGLYTEAFF. DNA of the CDR3: TGTGCCAGCAGCCCCAGGGGGGCAGGGCTGTACACTGAAGCTTTCTTT. Together with reference TRBV7-9 and TRBJ1-1, the CDR3 gives the full variable domain: DTGVSQNPRHKITKRGQNVTFRCDPISEHNRLYWYRQTLGQGPEFLTYFQNEAQLEKSRLLSDRFSAERPKGSFSTLEIQRTEQGDSAMYLCASSPRGAGLYTEAFFGQGTRLTVV.

The rearrangement uses TRBV9 and TRBJ2-3; D is unresolved. Germline V gene data show CDR1 as SGDLS and CDR2 as YYNGEE. The CDR3 sequence is 13 residues long. V lost 1 base, J lost 1 base, and 4 bases lay in between. CDR3 sequence: CASSVIGTDTQYF. DNA for the CDR3: TGTGCCAGCAGCGTAATTGGCACAGATACGCAGTATTTT.

The chain employs TRBV12-5 and TRBJ2-5, with 11 bases aligning to TRBD1. CDR1 is LGHNT and CDR2 is FRNRAP in the germline V gene. With 0 bases clipped from V and 3 bases from J, the junction kept 3 bases outside the gene matches. This CDR3 region has 16 residues. CDR3 in amino acids: CASGLVMGQGEETQYF. CDR3 sequence (DNA): TGTGCTAGTGGTTTGGTAATGGGACAGGGGGAAGAGACCCAGTACTTC. Together with reference TRBV12-5 and TRBJ2-5, the CDR3 gives the full variable domain: DARVTQTPRHKVTEMGQEVTMRCQPILGHNTVFWYRQTMMQGLELLAYFRNRAPLDDSGMPKDRFSAEMPDATLATLKIQPSEPRDSAVYFCASGLVMGQGEETQYFGPGTRLLVL.

Note on this clone: The same CDR3 arises from other DNA sequences in this sample as well. This chain joins TRBV9 and TRBJ1-1; no clear D. CDR3 length: 13 residues. V was pared by 0 bases and J by 2 bases, with 5 bases between. Germline CDR1 and CDR2: SGDLS and YYNGEE. CDR3 region: CASSVVLNTEAFF. In nucleotides, the CDR3 is TGTGCCAGCAGCGTAGTTTTAAACACTGAAGCTTTCTTT.

The chain carries TRBV11-2 and TRBJ2-7; weak D call: TRBD1 (5 bases). From germline, CDR1 is SGHAT and CDR2 FQNNGV. Between the trimmed V and J ends, which lost 1 base and 6 bases, there was a span of 10 bases. This CDR3 spans 13 amino acids. The CDR3 protein is CASSLAAGLEQYF. Written as DNA, the CDR3 is TGTGCCAGCAGCTTAGCCGCAGGGCTCGAGCAGTACTTC.

The sample holds one count of this clone. Other DNA sequences in this specimen translate into the identical CDR3. The V call is TRBV6-1, the J call TRBJ1-5; TRBD1 might be the D (6 bases). CDR3 length: 16 amino acids. CDR1 and CDR2 from the germline V gene are MNHNS and SASEGT. V was trimmed by 1 base and J by 3 bases, leaving 13 bases between them. For the CDR3, the DNA is TGTGCCAGCAGTGAAGTGGGGCAGGGGTCCAATCAGCCCCAGCATTTT. Amino acids: CASSEVGQGSNQPQHF.

The chain combines TRBV6-1 with TRBJ1-2, with D possibly matching TRBD1 (6 bases). The V end lost 6 bases, the J end lost 3 bases, and 14 bases lay between the germline ends. Per the germline V gene, CDR1 is MNHNS and CDR2 is SASEGT. The CDR3 is made up of 14 amino acids. DNA for the CDR3: TGTGCCAGCAGACCCCGGGGGCCGCACTATGGCTACACCTTC. Protein sequence: CASRPRGPHYGYTF.